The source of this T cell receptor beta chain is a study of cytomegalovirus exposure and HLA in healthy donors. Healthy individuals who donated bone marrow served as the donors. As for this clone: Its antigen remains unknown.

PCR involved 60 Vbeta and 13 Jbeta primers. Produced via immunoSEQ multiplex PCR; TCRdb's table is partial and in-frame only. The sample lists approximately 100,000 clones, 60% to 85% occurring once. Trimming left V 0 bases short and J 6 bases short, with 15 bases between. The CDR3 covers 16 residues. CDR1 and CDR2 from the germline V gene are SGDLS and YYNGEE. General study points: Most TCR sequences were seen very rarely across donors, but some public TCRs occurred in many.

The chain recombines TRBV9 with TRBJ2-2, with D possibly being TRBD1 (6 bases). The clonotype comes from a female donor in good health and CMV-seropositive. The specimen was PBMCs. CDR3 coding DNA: TGTGCCAGCAGCGTAGGGCAGGGGCAGGTCGCCGGGGAGCTGTTTTTT. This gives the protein CASSVGQGQVAGELFF. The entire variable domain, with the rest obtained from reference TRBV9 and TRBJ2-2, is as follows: DSGVTQTPKHLITATGQRVTLRCSPRSGDLSVYWYQQSLDQGLQFLIQYYNGEERAKGNILERFSAQQFPDLHSELNLSSLELGDSALYFCASSVGQGQVAGELFFGEGSRLTVL.